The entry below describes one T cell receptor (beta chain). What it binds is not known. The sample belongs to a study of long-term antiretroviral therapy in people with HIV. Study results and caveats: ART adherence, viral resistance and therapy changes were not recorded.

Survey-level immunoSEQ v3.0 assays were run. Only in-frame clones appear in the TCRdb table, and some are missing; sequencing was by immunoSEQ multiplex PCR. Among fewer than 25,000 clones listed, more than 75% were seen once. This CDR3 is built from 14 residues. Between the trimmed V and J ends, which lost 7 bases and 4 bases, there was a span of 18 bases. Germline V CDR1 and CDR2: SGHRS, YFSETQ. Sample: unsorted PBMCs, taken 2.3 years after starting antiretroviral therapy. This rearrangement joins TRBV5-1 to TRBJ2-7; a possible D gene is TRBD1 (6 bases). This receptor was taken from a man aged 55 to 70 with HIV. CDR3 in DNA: TGCGCCAGCTCAAACCCCGGACAGACTTACGAGCAGTACTTC. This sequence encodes CASSNPGQTYEQYF.